This T cell receptor (beta chain) was found in a study of T cells in localized non-small cell lung cancer. General study points: Adjacent uninvolved lung tissue had the highest T cell clonality, exceeding tumor. Heterogeneity stays possible, as sequencing covered only one tumor region. Higher blood T cell density tracked longer overall survival. A median of around 60 of the top 100 tumor clones appeared in adjacent lung, which was paired and uninvolved.

Turning to this clone: Its antigen is as yet unknown.

The CDR3 spans 16 residues. Trimming cost V 1 base and J 5 bases, with 18 bases left between them. Germline CDR1 is SGHRS and CDR2 is YFSETQ. Data came from immunoSEQ multiplex PCR; TCRdb stores just in-frame clones and leaves some out. This sample has some 30,000 clones, with roughly 75% found just once. The chain couples TRBV5-1 to TRBJ1-1; a weak D match, TRBD1 (5 bases). The sample was peripheral blood, taken before any cancer treatment. This receptor was taken from a male donor older than 55 with stage II squamous cell lung carcinoma. DNA for the CDR3: TGCGCCAGCAGCTTGAATATGGGACGGCAGAGGACTGAAGCTTTCTTT. Its protein product is CASSLNMGRQRTEAFF.